What follows describes a single T cell receptor beta chain. This entry belongs to a study of CD8+ T cells in alopecia areata. Treatment given: oral pan-JAK inhibitor, 5-10 mg twice daily. Sampling of alopecia areata patients yielded lesional scalp punch biopsies as well as peripheral blood. As the sequencing template, cDNA was produced by extracting RNA and reverse transcribing it. Method: immunoSEQ multiplex PCR; TCRdb's copy keeps in-frame clones and lacks some. The data show about 200,000 clones, 60% seen once. CDR1 and CDR2 (germline): MGHDK, SYGVNS. The V and J ends lost 11 bases and 1 base respectively, with 8 bases between them. The CDR3 loop spans 11 amino acids.

The clonotype originates from a human donor with alopecia areata. The sequencing here drew on CD4+ T cells sorted from blood, taken at week 24, from a patient treated with tofacitinib. V usage is TRBV25-1 and J usage is TRBJ1-1; no reliable D call. In DNA form, the CDR3 reads TGTGCCTCGACAAGGAACACTGAAGCTTTCTTT. Amino acid sequence: CASTRNTEAFF. Combining the CDR3 with reference TRBV25-1 and TRBJ1-1 gives the whole variable domain EADIYQTPRYLVIGTGKKITLECSQTMGHDKMYWYQQDPGMELHLIHYSYGVNSTEKGDLSSESTVSRIRTEHFPLTLESARPSHTSQYLCASTRNTEAFFGQGTRLTVV.